Following are 18 T cell receptor beta chains from one sample sequenced in a study of cytomegalovirus exposure and HLA in healthy donors. PCR employed 60 Vbeta and 13 Jbeta primers. Clones were read by immunoSEQ multiplex PCR, and TCRdb kept only the in-frame ones, dropping some. The table has 100,000 to 120,000 clones, approximately 80% seen once; the top ten hold 6.2%. The sample was PBMCs. Every receptor here comes from a man aged 25 to 40 in good health and CMV-seropositive.

The chain joins TRBV5-6 to TRBJ1-2; 7 positions match TRBD1. Germline values: CDR1 SGHDT, CDR2 YYEEEE. V lost 5 bases, J lost 5 bases, and 12 bases stayed unmatched. The CDR3 is 15 amino acids. In DNA form, the CDR3 reads TGTGCCAGCAGACGTTGGGACAGCCTATTTTATGGCTACACCTTC. It encodes CASRRWDSLFYGYTF.

The chain recombines TRBV19 with TRBJ1-6, with TRBD1 identical over 11 bases. CDR1 is LNHDA, CDR2 SQIVND, per germline (reference sequence). The CDR3 is 17 amino acids. Trimming took 3 bases from V and 0 from J; bases not matched to a gene: 1. The CDR3 bases are TGTGCCAGTAGTATCGGGACAGGGGGCTCCTATAATTCACCCCTCCACTTT. Its translation is CASSIGTGGSYNSPLHF. The variable domain in full, with the rest retrieved from reference TRBV19 and TRBJ1-6, is DGGITQSPKYLFRKEGQNVTLSCEQNLNHDAMYWYRQDPGQGLRLIYYSQIVNDFQKGDIAEGYSVSREKKESFPLTVTSAQKNPTAFYLCASSIGTGGSYNSPLHFGNGTRLTVT.

The V and J genes are TRBV9 and TRBJ1-1, with D uncertain. This CDR3 is built from 14 residues. The germline CDR1 and CDR2 sequences are SGDLS and YYNGEE. V dropped 0 bases and J dropped 0 bases, with 6 bases sitting between them. CDR3 region: CASSVDTMNTEAFF. The DNA for the CDR3 is TGTGCCAGCAGCGTAGACACCATGAACACTGAAGCTTTCTTT.

This chain joins TRBV5-1 and TRBJ2-5; maybe TRBD1 (6 bases). In germline, CDR1 is SGHRS, CDR2 YFSETQ. The CDR3 loop spans 16 amino acids. V shed 4 bases and J shed 1 base, with 17 bases lying between them. This chain's CDR3 is CASSPGRGHIQETQYF. As DNA, the CDR3 is TGCGCCAGCAGCCCGGGTCGGGGACACATCCAAGAGACCCAGTACTTC.

The genes are TRBV7-9 and TRBJ2-4; 8 bases align to TRBD1. Germline V gene sequence: CDR1 SEHNR, CDR2 FQNEAQ (reference sequence). The CDR3 runs to 14 residues. J was trimmed by 1 base and V by 7 bases; bases with no gene match: 3. The CDR3 is CASTRTGAKNIQYF. Written as DNA, the CDR3 is TGTGCCAGCACCAGGACAGGGGCCAAAAACATTCAGTACTTC. Complete variable domain (other parts from reference TRBV7-9 and TRBJ2-4): DTGVSQNPRHKITKRGQNVTFRCDPISEHNRLYWYRQTLGQGPEFLTYFQNEAQLEKSRLLSDRFSAERPKGSFSTLEIQRTEQGDSAMYLCASTRTGAKNIQYFGAGTRLSVL.

The rearrangement uses TRBV7-2 and TRBJ2-2; 14 nucleotides match TRBD2. CDR1 and CDR2 (germline): SGHTA, FQGNSA. J was trimmed by 5 bases and V by 5 bases; bases with no gene match: 7. The CDR3 runs 17 residues. DNA of the CDR3: TGTGCCAGCAGCCGAGGACTAGCGGGGGGCTGGACCGGGGAGCTGTTTTTT. Amino acid sequence: CASSRGLAGGWTGELFF. The full variable domain, its missing parts supplied by reference TRBV7-2 and TRBJ2-2, is GAGVSQSPSNKVTEKGKDVELRCDPISGHTALYWYRQSLGQGLEFLIYFQGNSAPDKSGLPSDRFSAERTGGSVSTLTIQRTQQEDSAVYLCASSRGLAGGWTGELFFGEGSRLTVL.

This clone turned up a few times. The chain links TRBV7-9 to TRBJ1-1; D is unresolved. Trimming shortened V by 5 bases and J by 4 bases, and 17 bases separated the two germline ends. Germline CDR1 SEHNR, CDR2 FQNEAQ (reference sequence). The CDR3 is 15 residues long. CDR3 DNA sequence: TGTGCCAGCAGCCCAAAAAGGTCCGGAGGCACTGAAGCTTTCTTT. This encodes CASSPKRSGGTEAFF.

As DNA, the CDR3 is TGCGCCAGCAGGACCCGACAGGGGAGGCAAGAGACCCAGTACTTC. Protein: CASRTRQGRQETQYF. This chain uses TRBV5-1 with TRBJ2-5; 8 bases line up with TRBD1. V lost 5 bases and J lost 2; bases outside the gene matches: 8. The germline CDR1 and CDR2 sequences are SGHRS and YFSETQ. The CDR3 is made up of 15 amino acids.

V is TRBV5-1 and J is TRBJ2-3, with TRBD1 as a possible D gene (6 bases). The CDR3 totals 17 residues. The V gene lost 5 bases and the J gene lost 0 bases, with 19 bases spanning the gap. Germline V gene data show CDR1 as SGHRS and CDR2 as YFSETQ. The CDR3: CASSFLQGSPSTDTQYF. Written as DNA, the CDR3 is TGCGCCAGCAGTTTCCTTCAGGGGTCCCCGAGCACAGATACGCAGTATTTT.

The chain uses TRBV7-9 and TRBJ1-1; a weak D match, TRBD1 (5 bases). This CDR3 has 17 amino acids. V was clipped by 0 bases and J by 1 base, with 15 bases between them. The germline V gene encodes CDR1 SEHNR and CDR2 FQNEAQ (reference sequence). The CDR3 DNA reads as TGTGCCAGCAGCTTAGCGGCGTTGGGGCAGGGGAACACTGAAGCTTTCTTT. Encoded protein: CASSLAALGQGNTEAFF.

The chain carries TRBV6-1 and TRBJ2-7, with 13 bases aligning to TRBD2. Germline CDR1 MNHNS, CDR2 SASEGT. This CDR3 has 16 amino acids. Trimming cost V 0 bases and J 2 bases; bases outside gene matches: 1. The CDR3 region is CASSEAGLAGTYEQYF. The CDR3 region has the DNA TGTGCCAGCAGTGAAGCGGGACTAGCGGGGACCTACGAGCAGTACTTC.

This sequence joins TRBV19 and TRBJ2-1; 11 bases fit TRBD2. V shed 6 bases, J shed 4 bases, and the junction held 5 bases outside the gene matches. This CDR3 has 15 residues. Germline loops: CDR1 LNHDA, CDR2 SQIVND (reference sequence). CDR3: CASRTGLAEYNEQFF. As DNA, the CDR3 is TGTGCCAGTAGGACGGGACTAGCGGAGTACAATGAGCAGTTCTTC.

The chain is built from TRBV4-3 and TRBJ1-3; D unresolved. The V end was cut by 0 bases, the J end by 0 bases, with 6 bases between. From germline, CDR1 is LGHNA and CDR2 YSLEER. The length of the CDR3 is 15 residues. The CDR3 DNA reads as TGCGCCAGCAGCCAAGATGAGTTCTCTGGAAACACCATATATTTT. This encodes CASSQDEFSGNTIYF.

The chain carries TRBV2 and TRBJ2-7; D perhaps matches TRBD1 (6 bases). The CDR3 length is 12 residues. The germline V gene has CDR1 SNHLY and CDR2 FYNNEI. Trimming took 9 bases from V and 2 from J, leaving 11 bases between them. In DNA form, the CDR3 reads TGTGCCAGTCGACAGGAGACCTACGAGCAGTACTTC. Amino acids: CASRQETYEQYF.

This rearrangement joins TRBV25-1 to TRBJ2-3, with TRBD2 matching 8 bases. Germline CDR1 is MGHDK and CDR2 is SYGVNS. Losses at the gene ends were 3 bases for V and 0 bases for J; bases not matched to a gene: 2. The CDR3 is made up of 15 amino acids. The DNA for the CDR3 is TGTGCCAGCAGTGAGGCTAGCGGGAGCACAGATACGCAGTATTTT. Translation: CASSEASGSTDTQYF.

The J gene is TRBJ2-5, the V gene TRBV19; 10 nucleotides line up with TRBD2. Per germline, CDR1 LNHDA and CDR2 SQIVND (reference sequence). V shed 7 bases and J 4 bases; nucleotides not matched to a gene: 12. This CDR3 comprises 16 residues. DNA of the CDR3: TGTGCCAGTAAGATTAGTAGCGGGGGGCCGCCAGAGACCCAGTACTTC. This sequence encodes CASKISSGGPPETQYF.

The chain is built from TRBV2 and TRBJ2-2; D call uncertain. V gave up 8 bases and J gave up 0 bases, with 10 bases separating them. Germline assignment: CDR1 SNHLY and CDR2 FYNNEI. The length of the CDR3 is 14 residues. The CDR3 DNA follows: TGTGCCAGCCGCACAGACGCGAACACCGGGGAGCTGTTTTTT. Protein: CASRTDANTGELFF.

The chain joins TRBV10-3 to TRBJ1-5; perhaps TRBD1 as D (5 bases). Germline V gene data show CDR1 as ENHRY and CDR2 as SYGVKD. V lost 3 bases and J 4 bases, leaving 10 bases between the germline ends. The CDR3 is 14 amino acids. CDR3 nucleotides: TGTGCCATCAGTGACGATCAGGGAAATCAGCCCCAGCATTTT. This gives the protein CAISDDQGNQPQHF.